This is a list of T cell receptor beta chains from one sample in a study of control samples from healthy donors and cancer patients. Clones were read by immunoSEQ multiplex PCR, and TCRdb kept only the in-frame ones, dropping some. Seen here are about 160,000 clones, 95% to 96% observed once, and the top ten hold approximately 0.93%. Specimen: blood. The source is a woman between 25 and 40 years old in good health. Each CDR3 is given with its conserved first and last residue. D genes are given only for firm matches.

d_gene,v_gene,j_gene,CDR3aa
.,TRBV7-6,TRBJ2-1,CASSLLAGSYNEQFF
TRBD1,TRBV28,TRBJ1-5,CASSHRQGLSNQPQHF
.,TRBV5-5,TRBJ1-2,CASSLQGSRYTF
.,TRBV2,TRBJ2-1,CASSEIRDYNEQFF
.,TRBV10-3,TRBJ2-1,CAISSEGMDYNEQFF
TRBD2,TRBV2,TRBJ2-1,CASSVTSGYNEQFF
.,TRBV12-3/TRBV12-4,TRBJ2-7,CASTKTTYEQYF
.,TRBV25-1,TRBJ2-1,CASSGLTPSQQFF
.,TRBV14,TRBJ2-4,CASSSTGPQAKNIQYF
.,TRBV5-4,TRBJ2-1,CASGGIYNEQFF
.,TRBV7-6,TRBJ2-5,CASSPHPLETQYF
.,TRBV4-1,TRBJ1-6,CASSQYRDYNSPLHF
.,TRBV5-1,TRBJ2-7,CASSLFRDVAYEQYF
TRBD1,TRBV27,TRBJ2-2,CASSSDRGNTGELFF
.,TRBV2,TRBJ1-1,CATSVRGPGTEAFF
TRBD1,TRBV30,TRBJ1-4,CAWSVWDSGGKLFF
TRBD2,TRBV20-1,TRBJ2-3,CSASSASGRKSNTQYF
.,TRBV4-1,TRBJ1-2,CASSQDGEQVRYGYTF
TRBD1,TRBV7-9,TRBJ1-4,CASSRDSHKLNEKLFF
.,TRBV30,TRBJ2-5,CAWSRGQAGVETQYF
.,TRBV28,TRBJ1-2,CASSLLAGVLGGYTF
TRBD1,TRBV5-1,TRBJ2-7,CAGSYFAGTGVSYEQYF
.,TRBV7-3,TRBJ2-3,CASSLTREHTQYF
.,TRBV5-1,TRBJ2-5,CASSLWAAQETQYF
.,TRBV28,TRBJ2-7,CASSLLSGLEQYF
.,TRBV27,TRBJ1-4,CASSLSFGVEGKLFF
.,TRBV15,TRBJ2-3,CATTQGHPSTDTQYF
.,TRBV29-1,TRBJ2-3,CSVAAPLSATDTQYF
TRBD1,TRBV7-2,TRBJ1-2,CASSLALTGNYGYTF
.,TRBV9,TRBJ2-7,CASSVEPSLLYEQYF
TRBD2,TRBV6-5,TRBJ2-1,CASSYGGRAYNEQFF
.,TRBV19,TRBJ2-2,CASSVLTAGTGELFF
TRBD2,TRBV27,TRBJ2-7,CASSLSGLASHEQYF
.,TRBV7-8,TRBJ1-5,CASSLAEVWGQPQHF
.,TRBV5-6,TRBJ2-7,CASSLAGRVYEQYF
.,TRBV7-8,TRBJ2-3,CASSRGESTDTQYF
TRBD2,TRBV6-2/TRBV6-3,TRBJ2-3,CASSSRLAGAEDTQYF
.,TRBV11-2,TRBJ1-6,CASSLFNSPLHF
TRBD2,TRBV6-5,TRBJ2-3,CASSYSTSGRDDTQYF
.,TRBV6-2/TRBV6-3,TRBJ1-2,CASSATAFAYTF
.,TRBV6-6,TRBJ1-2,CASSYKADSNYGYTF
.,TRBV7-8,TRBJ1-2,CASSLARQGSGYTF
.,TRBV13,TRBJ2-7,CASSPRDGSYEQYF
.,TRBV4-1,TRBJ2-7,CASSQDGGMNEQYF
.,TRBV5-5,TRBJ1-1,CASSFEVRGNTEAFF
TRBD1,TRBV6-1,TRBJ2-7,CASSEAWTGSYERYF
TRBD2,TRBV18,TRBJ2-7,CASSPQGLAIYEQYF
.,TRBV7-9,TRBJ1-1,CASSLSGVATEAFF
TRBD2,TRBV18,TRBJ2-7,CASSGLADSYEQYF
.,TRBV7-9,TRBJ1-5,CASSLEGGRGQPQHF
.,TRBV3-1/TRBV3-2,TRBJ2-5,CASSHQETQYF
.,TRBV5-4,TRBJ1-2,CASSRGGGTGNYGYTF
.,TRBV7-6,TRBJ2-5,CASSLAGGSETQYF
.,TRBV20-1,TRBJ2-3,CSALGDTQYF
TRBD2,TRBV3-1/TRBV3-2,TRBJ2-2,CASSLTSAGTGELFF
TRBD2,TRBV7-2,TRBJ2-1,CASSILAAYNEQFF